A selection of T cell receptor beta chains follows, all from one sample in a study of HIV-infected patients and healthy controls. TCRdb passed the 5' RACE reads through MiXCR, listing each CDR3 protein once. The table has fewer than 20,000 distinct CDR3 sequences, roughly an eighth seen once. The sequenced sample was blood. Receptor source: an adult in good health. Both conserved end residues are part of each CDR3. D genes are given only for firm matches. Only part of the rows carry a size: once, few, many, or a class if the clone is expanded.

size: few
D: NA
V: TRBV30
length: 14
J: TRBJ1-6
CDR3: CAWSISSYNSPLHF
DNA: TGTGCCTGGAGTATAAGCTCCTATAATTCACCCCTCCACTTT

size: medium-sized
D: TRBD1
V: TRBV12-3/TRBV12-4
length: 15
J: TRBJ1-5
CDR3: CASRLFGTGNQPQHF
DNA: TGTGCCAGCAGGCTTTTCGGGACAGGTAATCAGCCCCAGCATTTT

size: many
D: NA
V: TRBV25-1
length: 13
J: TRBJ2-1
CDR3: CASSWGGNNEQFF
DNA: TGTGCCAGCAGTTGGGGAGGTAACAATGAGCAGTTCTTC

size: many
D: NA
V: TRBV5-5
length: 15
J: TRBJ1-5
CDR3: CASSPEDRYNQPQHF
DNA: TGTGCCAGCAGCCCGGAAGACAGGTACAATCAGCCCCAGCATTTT

size: many
D: TRBD2
V: TRBV10-3
length: 16
J: TRBJ2-3
CDR3: CAISEASGGRGDTQYF
DNA: TGTGCCATCAGTGAAGCTAGCGGGGGGCGTGGAGATACGCAGTATTTT

size: NA
D: NA
V: TRBV15
length: 16
J: TRBJ1-5
CDR3: CATSRGENRAKQPQHF
DNA: TGTGCCACCAGCAGAGGAGAGAACAGGGCTAAACAGCCCCAGCATTTT

size: many
D: TRBD2
V: TRBV4-3
length: 15
J: TRBJ2-5
CDR3: CASSQGTSVWETQYF
DNA: TGCGCCAGCAGCCAGGGGACTAGCGTGTGGGAGACCCAGTACTTC

size: few
D: NA
V: TRBV12-3/TRBV12-4
length: 14
J: TRBJ2-5
CDR3: CASQQAGYSETQYF
DNA: TGTGCCAGCCAACAGGCCGGCTACTCAGAAACCCAGTACTTC

size: many
D: NA
V: TRBV5-5
length: 15
J: TRBJ2-6
CDR3: CASSLARPGANVLTF
DNA: TGTGCCAGCAGCTTGGCCCGACCGGGGGCCAACGTCCTGACTTTC

size: medium-sized
D: TRBD1
V: TRBV5-1
length: 14
J: TRBJ1-4
CDR3: CASSLNRGNEKLFF
DNA: TGCGCCAGCAGCTTGAACAGGGGCAATGAAAAACTGTTTTTT

size: medium-sized
D: TRBD2
V: TRBV20-1
length: 13
J: TRBJ2-5
CDR3: CSASTSVEETQYF
DNA: TGCAGTGCTAGTACTAGCGTTGAAGAGACCCAGTACTTC

size: many
D: NA
V: TRBV29-1
length: 15
J: TRBJ2-2
CDR3: CSVETSIRSTGELFF
DNA: TGCAGCGTTGAGACCTCCATCCGATCCACCGGGGAGCTGTTTTTT

size: medium-sized
D: NA
V: TRBV18
length: 13
J: TRBJ2-7
CDR3: CASSTSYGFEQYF
DNA: TGTGCCAGCTCAACGTCGTATGGGTTCGAGCAGTACTTC

size: NA
D: NA
V: TRBV5-1
length: 14
J: TRBJ1-4
CDR3: CASSLERVGEKLFF
DNA: TGCGCCAGCAGCTTGGAACGGGTCGGAGAAAAACTGTTTTTT